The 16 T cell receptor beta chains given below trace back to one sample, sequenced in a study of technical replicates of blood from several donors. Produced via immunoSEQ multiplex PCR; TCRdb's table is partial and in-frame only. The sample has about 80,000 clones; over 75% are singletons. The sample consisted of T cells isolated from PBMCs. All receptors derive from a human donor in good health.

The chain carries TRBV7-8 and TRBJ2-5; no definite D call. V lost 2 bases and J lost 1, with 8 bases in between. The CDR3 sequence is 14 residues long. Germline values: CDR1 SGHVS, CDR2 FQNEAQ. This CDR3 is CASSLTQRQETQYF. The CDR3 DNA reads TGTGCCAGCAGCTTAACGCAGCGCCAAGAGACCCAGTACTTC.

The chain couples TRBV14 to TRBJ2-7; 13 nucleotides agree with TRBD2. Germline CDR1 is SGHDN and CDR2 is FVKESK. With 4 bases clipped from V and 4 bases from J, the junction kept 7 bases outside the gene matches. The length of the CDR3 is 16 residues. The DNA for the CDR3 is TGTGCCAGCAGCCGACGGGGGACTAGCGGGAAGTACGAGCAGTACTTC. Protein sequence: CASSRRGTSGKYEQYF.

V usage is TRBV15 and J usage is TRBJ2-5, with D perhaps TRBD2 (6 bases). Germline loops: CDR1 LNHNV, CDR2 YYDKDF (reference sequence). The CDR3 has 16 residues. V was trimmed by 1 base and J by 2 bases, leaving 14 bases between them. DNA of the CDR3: TGTGCCACCAGCAGAGGGAGGGGAATATATCAAGAGACCCAGTACTTC. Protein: CATSRGRGIYQETQYF.

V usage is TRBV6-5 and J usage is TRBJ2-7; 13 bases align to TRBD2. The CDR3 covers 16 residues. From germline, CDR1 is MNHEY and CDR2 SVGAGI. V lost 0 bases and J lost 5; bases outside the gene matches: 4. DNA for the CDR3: TGTGCCAGCAGTTACTCACTAGCGGGAGGGCCGGACGAGCAGTACTTC. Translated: CASSYSLAGGPDEQYF.

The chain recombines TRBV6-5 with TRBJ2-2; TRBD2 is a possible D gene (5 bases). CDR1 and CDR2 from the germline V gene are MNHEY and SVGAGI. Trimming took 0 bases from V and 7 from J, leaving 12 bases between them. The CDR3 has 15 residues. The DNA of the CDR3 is TGTGCCAGCAGTTACTCGAGCGGCGCGGGCGGGGAGCTGTTTTTT. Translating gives CASSYSSGAGGELFF.

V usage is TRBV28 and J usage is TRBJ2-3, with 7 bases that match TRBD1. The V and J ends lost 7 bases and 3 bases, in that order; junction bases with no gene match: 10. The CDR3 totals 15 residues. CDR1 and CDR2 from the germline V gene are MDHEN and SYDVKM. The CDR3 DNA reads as TGTGCCAGCAATTCACAGGGGTACTATACAGATACGCAGTATTTT. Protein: CASNSQGYYTDTQYF. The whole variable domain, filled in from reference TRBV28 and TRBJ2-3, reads DVKVTQSSRYLVKRTGEKVFLECVQDMDHENMFWYRQDPGLGLRLIYFSYDVKMKEKGDIPEGYSVSREKKERFSLILESASTNQTSMYLCASNSQGYYTDTQYFGPGTRLTVL.

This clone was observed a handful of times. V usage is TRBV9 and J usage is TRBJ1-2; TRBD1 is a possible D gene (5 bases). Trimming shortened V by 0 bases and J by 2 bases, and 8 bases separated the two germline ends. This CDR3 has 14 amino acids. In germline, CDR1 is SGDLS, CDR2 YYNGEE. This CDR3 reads CASSVGGLNYGYTF. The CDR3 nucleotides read TGTGCCAGCAGCGTAGGGGGCCTAAACTATGGCTACACCTTC.

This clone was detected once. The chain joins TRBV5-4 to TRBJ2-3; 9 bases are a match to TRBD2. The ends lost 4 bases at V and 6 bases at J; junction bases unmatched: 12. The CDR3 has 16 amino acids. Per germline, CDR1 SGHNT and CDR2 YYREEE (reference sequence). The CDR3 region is CASSVGGGGREDTQYF. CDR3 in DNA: TGTGCCAGCAGCGTAGGCGGGGGCGGGAGGGAGGATACGCAGTATTTT.

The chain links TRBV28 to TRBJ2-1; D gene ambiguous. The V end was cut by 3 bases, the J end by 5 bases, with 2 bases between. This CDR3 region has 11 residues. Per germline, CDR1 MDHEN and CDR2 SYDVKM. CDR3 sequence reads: CASSFNNEQFF. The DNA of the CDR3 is TGTGCCAGCAGTTTTAACAATGAGCAGTTCTTC.

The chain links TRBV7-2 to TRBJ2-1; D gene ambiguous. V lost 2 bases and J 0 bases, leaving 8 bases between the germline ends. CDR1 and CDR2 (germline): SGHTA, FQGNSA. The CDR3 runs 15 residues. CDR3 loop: CASSLSVSSYNEQFF. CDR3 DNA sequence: TGTGCCAGCAGCTTAAGCGTGAGCTCCTACAATGAGCAGTTCTTC.

This CDR3 is CASLRQGNEKLFF. CDR3 nucleotide sequence: TGTGCCAGCCTCAGACAGGGTAATGAAAAACTGTTTTTT. V is TRBV19 and J is TRBJ1-4; 7 bases are a match to TRBD1. V lost 9 bases to trimming and J lost 4 bases; unmatched junction nucleotides: 5. Germline lookup yields CDR1 LNHDA and CDR2 SQIVND (reference sequence). The CDR3 extends over 13 amino acids. The full variable domain, its missing parts supplied by reference TRBV19 and TRBJ1-4, is DGGITQSPKYLFRKEGQNVTLSCEQNLNHDAMYWYRQDPGQGLRLIYYSQIVNDFQKGDIAEGYSVSREKKESFPLTVTSAQKNPTAFYLCASLRQGNEKLFFGSGTQLSVL.

CDR3 amino acids: CSALQGPNQPQHF. CDR3 nucleotides: TGCAGCGCCTTACAGGGGCCTAATCAGCCCCAGCATTTT. This chain joins TRBV29-1 and TRBJ1-5; 7 bases are shared with TRBD1. This CDR3 is 13 amino acids long. With V trimmed by 7 bases and J by 4 bases, 7 bases remained unmatched. Germline CDR1 reads SQVTM; CDR2 reads ANQGSEA.

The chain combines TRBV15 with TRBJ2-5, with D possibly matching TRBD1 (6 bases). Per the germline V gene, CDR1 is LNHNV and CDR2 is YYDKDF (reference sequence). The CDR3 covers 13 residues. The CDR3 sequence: CAKSTGYGETQYF. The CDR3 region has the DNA TGTGCTAAATCTACAGGGTATGGAGAGACCCAGTACTTC.

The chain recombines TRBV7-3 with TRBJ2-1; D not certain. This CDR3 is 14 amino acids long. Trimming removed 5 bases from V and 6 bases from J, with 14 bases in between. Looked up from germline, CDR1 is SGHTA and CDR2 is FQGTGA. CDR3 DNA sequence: TGTGCCAGCAGCCAGATGGGCAGGCGCAATGAGCAGTTCTTC. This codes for CASSQMGRRNEQFF.

This CDR3 reads CASSRRNMGLNSYNEQFF. CDR3 nucleotides: TGTGCCAGCAGTCGCCGAAATATGGGACTCAACTCCTACAATGAGCAGTTCTTC. V gene TRBV27 combines with J gene TRBJ2-1; maybe TRBD2 (6 bases). V was cut by 5 bases and J by 0 bases, with 20 bases left in between. Germline-derived CDR1 and CDR2 are MNHEY and SMNVEV (reference sequence). CDR3 length: 18 amino acids.

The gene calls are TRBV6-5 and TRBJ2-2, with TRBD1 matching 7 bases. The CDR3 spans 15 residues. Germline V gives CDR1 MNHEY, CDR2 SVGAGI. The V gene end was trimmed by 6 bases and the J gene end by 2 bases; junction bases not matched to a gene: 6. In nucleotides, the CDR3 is TGTGCCAGCAGCACCACAGGGGAAAACACCGGGGAGCTGTTTTTT. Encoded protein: CASSTTGENTGELFF.